These 5 T cell receptor beta chains were sequenced from one sample in a study of CXCR3-negative and CXCR3-positive naive CD8 T cells. UMI-tagged TRB cDNA libraries were built via 5' RACE. TCRdb reprocessed the 5' RACE reads and stores each CDR3 protein as one record, lacking DNA. Recorded for this sample: some 130,000 distinct CDR3 sequences. The material sequenced was naive CXCR3- CD8+ T cells from blood. Subset reported: CD45RO-CCR7+CD27+CD95- naive CD8+ T cells lacking CXCR3 (TNR3-). The receptor set was obtained from a human donor in good health. Some clones in this sample may be carry-over from other donors' samples.

The CDR3 reads CASSGTSASTDTQYF. The chain uses TRBV12-3 or TRBV12-4 and TRBJ2-3; the D call from TCRdb, TRBD2, cannot be confirmed without DNA. The CDR3 is 15 amino acids.

This sequence joins TRBV4-1 and TRBJ2-1; the D call from TCRdb, TRBD2, cannot be confirmed without DNA. There are 15 residues in the CDR3. The V gene's germline CDR1 is MGHRA and CDR2 YSYEKL. This CDR3 is CASSRLAAGWNEQFF.

The genes are TRBV19 and TRBJ1-5; checking the TCRdb D call of TRBD1 is not possible without DNA. Per germline, CDR1 LNHDA and CDR2 SQIVND (reference sequence). The CDR3 loop spans 14 amino acids. CDR3 in amino acids: CASSTTGYGQPQHF.

V gene TRBV6-2 or TRBV6-3 combines with J gene TRBJ2-7. This CDR3 is 12 amino acids long. Germline V lookup: CDR1 MNHEY, CDR2 SVGEGT. The CDR3 is CASSPHYYEQYF.

The chain is built from TRBV12-3 or TRBV12-4 and TRBJ2-7; TCRdb designates TRBD1, a call that cannot be tested without DNA. The length of the CDR3 is 14 residues. CDR3 sequence reads: CASSFGRDAYEQYF.